The 20 T cell receptor beta chains listed next were all sequenced from one sample in a study of T cell responses to AZD1222 COVID-19 vaccine. TCRdb's copy holds only in-frame clones and misses some; the assay was immunoSEQ multiplex PCR. The sample shows 90,000 to 120,000 clones, 80% to 95% of them seen only once. This sample comprised peripheral blood, obtained 28 days after the second AZD1222 dose. Every receptor here comes from an adult who received the AZD1222 COVID-19 vaccine.

The chain links TRBV6-4 to TRBJ2-1; 8 bases fit TRBD1. Trimming removed 2 bases from V and 6 bases from J; junction bases left unmatched: 9. The length of the CDR3 is 16 residues. CDR1 and CDR2 from the germline V gene are MRHNA and SNTAGT. The CDR3 spells CASSDVGTGIVNEQFF. CDR3 nucleotides: TGTGCCAGCAGTGACGTTGGGACAGGAATTGTCAATGAGCAGTTCTTC.

V usage is TRBV9 and J usage is TRBJ1-4; D is unresolved. This CDR3 spans 13 amino acids. Looked up from germline, CDR1 is SGDLS and CDR2 is YYNGEE. The V end was cut by 0 bases, the J end by 3 bases, with 3 bases between. The CDR3 here is CASSVGPNEKLFF. The CDR3 bases are TGTGCCAGCAGCGTAGGCCCTAATGAAAAACTGTTTTTT. Filled out from reference TRBV9 and TRBJ1-4, the complete variable domain reads DSGVTQTPKHLITATGQRVTLRCSPRSGDLSVYWYQQSLDQGLQFLIQYYNGEERAKGNILERFSAQQFPDLHSELNLSSLELGDSALYFCASSVGPNEKLFFGSGTQLSVL.

The rearrangement uses TRBV30 and TRBJ1-3; possibly TRBD1 for D (5 bases). The germline V gene encodes CDR1 GTSNPN and CDR2 SVGIG (reference sequence). The V and J ends lost 1 base and 3 bases respectively, with 16 bases between them. CDR3 length: 16 amino acids. The CDR3 loop is CAWSDFGGKGGNTIYF. For the CDR3, the DNA is TGTGCCTGGAGTGACTTCGGGGGAAAAGGTGGAAACACCATATATTTT.

The rearrangement joins TRBV5-4 to TRBJ1-6; no firm D call. The germline gives CDR1 SGHNT, CDR2 YYREEE (reference sequence). Trimming cost V 1 base and J 7 bases, with 3 bases left between them. This CDR3 has 12 amino acids. The CDR3 region has the DNA TGTGCCAGCAGCTTGTACAATTCACCCCTCCACTTT. This codes for CASSLYNSPLHF.

This sequence joins TRBV6-4 and TRBJ2-1; the match to TRBD1 covers 8 bases. The trim removed 4 bases at V and 7 bases at J, leaving 3 bases unmatched. Germline values: CDR1 MRHNA, CDR2 SNTAGT. There are 13 residues in the CDR3. CDR3: CASSVDRANEQFF. The CDR3 DNA sequence: TGTGCCAGCAGTGTGGACAGGGCTAATGAGCAGTTCTTC.

The V call is TRBV27, the J call TRBJ2-6; no clear D gene. Trimming pared 6 bases from V and 12 bases from J, leaving 12 bases between. Per germline, CDR1 MNHEY and CDR2 SMNVEV (reference sequence). CDR3 length: 12 amino acids. CDR3 residues: CASSWAAGVLTF. The CDR3 DNA sequence: TGTGCCAGCAGCTGGGCAGCTGGCGTCCTGACTTTC.

This clone was picked up a small number of times. The chain joins TRBV19 to TRBJ1-2; 9 positions match TRBD1. Germline lookup yields CDR1 LNHDA and CDR2 SQIVND (reference sequence). Unmatched junction bases numbered 4, after V lost 3 bases and J lost 2 bases. This CDR3 is built from 15 residues. Here the CDR3 DNA reads TGTGCCAGTAGTATCGAGGGACAGGGAAACTATGGCTACACCTTC. Its translation: CASSIEGQGNYGYTF.

CDR3 sequence reads: CASSPPAGVAEQYF. In DNA, the CDR3 is TGTGCCAGCAGCCCCCCAGCGGGAGTAGCCGAGCAGTACTTC. The chain recombines TRBV4-2 with TRBJ2-7; 8 bases agree with TRBD2. The CDR3 is made up of 14 amino acids. J gave up 6 bases and V 4 bases, and 8 bases lay outside the gene matches. The germline CDR1 and CDR2 sequences are LGHNA and YNFKEQ.

The chain recombines TRBV2 with TRBJ1-3; no firm D call. Germline V gene lookup returns CDR1 SNHLY and CDR2 FYNNEI. The CDR3 length is 15 residues. V dropped 2 bases and J dropped 0 bases, with 8 bases sitting between them. The chain's CDR3 is CASSETRTSGNTIYF. The CDR3, as DNA: TGTGCCAGCAGTGAAACCCGGACCTCTGGAAACACCATATATTTT. Full variable domain (remainder filled in from reference TRBV2 and TRBJ1-3): EPEVTQTPSHQVTQMGQEVILRCVPISNHLYFYWYRQILGQKVEFLVSFYNNEISEKSEIFDDQFSVERPDGSNFTLKIRSTKLEDSAMYFCASSETRTSGNTIYFGEGSWLTVV.

The rearrangement uses TRBV15 and TRBJ2-3, with 9 bases aligning to TRBD1. CDR3 length: 14 amino acids. CDR1 is LNHNV and CDR2 is YYDKDF in the germline V gene (reference sequence). Germline trimming cut 3 bases from V and 3 bases from J; bases unmatched to any gene: 1. The CDR3 DNA reads as TGTGCCACCAGCAGGGACAGGGGAACAGATACGCAGTATTTT. Translating it yields CATSRDRGTDTQYF. The whole variable domain, remainder taken from reference TRBV15 and TRBJ2-3, is DAMVIQNPRYQVTQFGKPVTLSCSQTLNHNVMYWYQQKSSQAPKLLFHYYDKDFNNEADTPDNFQSRRPNTSFCFLDIRSPGLGDTAMYLCATSRDRGTDTQYFGPGTRLTVL.

The sample holds one count of this clone. In DNA form, the CDR3 reads TGTGCCAGCAGCTTACCCAAAGCCGCTGAAGCTTTCTTT. Protein: CASSLPKAAEAFF. The chain has TRBV5-4 and TRBJ1-1, with D unclear. The germline gives CDR1 SGHNT, CDR2 YYREEE (reference sequence). Deletions cut 2 bases from V and 6 bases from J, with 11 bases between. There are 13 residues in the CDR3.

The genes are TRBV10-3 and TRBJ2-1, with D unresolved. This CDR3 has 13 residues. V was trimmed by 6 bases and J by 4 bases, leaving 10 bases between them. Germline CDR1 reads ENHRY; CDR2 reads SYGVKD. Written as DNA, the CDR3 is TGTGCCATCAGCGAGGACCAGTACAATGAGCAGTTCTTC. Translation: CAISEDQYNEQFF.

This chain links TRBV28 with TRBJ1-3, with a tentative D call TRBD1 (6 bases). The germline V gene encodes CDR1 MDHEN and CDR2 SYDVKM. The CDR3 has 14 amino acids. Trimming shortened V by 5 bases and J by 1 base, and 9 bases separated the two germline ends. CDR3 region: CASSLTGSGNTIYF. The DNA of the CDR3 is TGTGCCAGCAGTCTCACAGGGTCTGGAAACACCATATATTTT.

This clone was seen only a few times. The J gene is TRBJ1-2, the V gene TRBV10-3; 9 nucleotides line up with TRBD1. V was clipped by 10 bases and J by 7 bases; unmatched bases: 7. This CDR3 contains 12 residues. Per germline, CDR1 ENHRY and CDR2 SYGVKD. The CDR3 sequence is CATGTGLAGYTF. The DNA for the CDR3 is TGTGCCACAGGGACAGGGCTGGCTGGCTACACCTTC.

V gene TRBV28 combines with J gene TRBJ2-7, with 12 bases fitting TRBD2. V lost 5 bases to trimming and J lost 4 bases; unmatched junction nucleotides: 12. CDR1 is MDHEN, CDR2 SYDVKM, per germline. There are 17 residues in the CDR3. The CDR3, as DNA: TGTGCCAGCAGTCTCATTAGGGTGACTAGCGGGAGTTACGAGCAGTACTTC. Translating it yields CASSLIRVTSGSYEQYF.

The chain links TRBV5-4 to TRBJ1-1; perhaps TRBD1 as D (6 bases). Germline V gene data show CDR1 as SGHNT and CDR2 as YYREEE (reference sequence). The V gene lost 2 bases and the J gene lost 3 bases, with 17 bases spanning the gap. The CDR3 covers 16 residues. CDR3: CASSLPLRGGDTEAFF. Here the CDR3 DNA reads TGTGCCAGCAGCTTACCCTTGCGAGGGGGGGACACTGAAGCTTTCTTT.

The chain carries TRBV7-3 and TRBJ2-2, with unresolved D. The CDR3 length is 15 residues. V was shortened by 5 bases and J by 4 bases, with 14 bases between the two germline ends. Germline lookup yields CDR1 SGHTA and CDR2 FQGTGA. This CDR3 is CASSDPLGSTGELFF. Here the CDR3 DNA reads TGTGCCAGCAGCGACCCTTTGGGGTCCACCGGGGAGCTGTTTTTT.

The gene calls are TRBV28 and TRBJ2-2; D gene ambiguous. Germline V gives CDR1 MDHEN, CDR2 SYDVKM. The CDR3 sequence is 12 residues long. The V end lost 8 bases, the J end lost 4 bases, and 8 bases lay between the germline ends. The CDR3 protein is CASLTFTGELFF. In DNA form, the CDR3 reads TGTGCCAGCCTAACGTTCACCGGGGAGCTGTTTTTT.

The rearrangement uses TRBV6-5 and TRBJ1-5; D not resolved. The V gene lost 8 bases and the J gene lost 0 bases, with 8 bases spanning the gap. The germline V gene encodes CDR1 MNHEY and CDR2 SVGAGI. This CDR3 region has 13 residues. The CDR3 sequence: CASSPNSNQPQHF. CDR3 nucleotide sequence: TGTGCCAGCTCCCCTAATAGCAATCAGCCCCAGCATTTT.

The rearrangement joins TRBV7-9 to TRBJ2-1; TRBD2 agrees at 7 bases. V was clipped by 3 bases and J by 9 bases; unmatched bases: 8. Germline V gene sequence: CDR1 SEHNR, CDR2 FQNEAQ (reference sequence). CDR3 length equals 14 residues. Here the CDR3 DNA reads TGTGCCAGCAGCTTCGGGGGAGGGCCCGGTGAGCAGTTCTTC. This translates into CASSFGGGPGEQFF.